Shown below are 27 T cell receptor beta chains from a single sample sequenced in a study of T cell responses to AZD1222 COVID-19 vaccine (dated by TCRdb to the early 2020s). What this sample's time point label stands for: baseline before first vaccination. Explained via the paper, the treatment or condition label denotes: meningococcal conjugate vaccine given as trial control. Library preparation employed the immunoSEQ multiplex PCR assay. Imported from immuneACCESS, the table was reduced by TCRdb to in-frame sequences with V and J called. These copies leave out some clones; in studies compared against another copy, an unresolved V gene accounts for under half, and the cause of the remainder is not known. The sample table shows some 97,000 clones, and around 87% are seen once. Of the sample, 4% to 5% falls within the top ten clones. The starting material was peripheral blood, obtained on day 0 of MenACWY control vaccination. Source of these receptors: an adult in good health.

CDR3 in DNA: TGTGCCAGCACCACGGGGCCCCTTGGGAATGAGCAGTTCTTC. It translates to CASTTGPLGNEQFF. The chain carries TRBV27 and TRBJ2-1; the D gene could be TRBD1 or TRBD2 (5 bases each). Trimming stripped 7 bases from V and 7 bases from J, with 17 bases between. Germline CDR1 MNHEY, CDR2 SMNVEV (reference sequence). The CDR3 extends over 14 amino acids.

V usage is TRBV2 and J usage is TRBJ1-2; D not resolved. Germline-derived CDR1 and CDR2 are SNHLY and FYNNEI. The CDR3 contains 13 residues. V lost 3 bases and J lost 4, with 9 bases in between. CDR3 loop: CASSDLGSYGYTF. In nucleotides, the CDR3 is TGTGCCAGCAGTGATCTGGGGAGCTATGGCTACACCTTC.

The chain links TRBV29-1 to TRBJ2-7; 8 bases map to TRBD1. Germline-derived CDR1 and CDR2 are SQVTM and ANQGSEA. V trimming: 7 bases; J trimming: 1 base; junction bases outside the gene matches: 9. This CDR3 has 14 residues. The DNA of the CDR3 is TGCAGCGCCTTCACAGGGGGTGGATCCTACGAGCAGTACTTC. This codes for CSAFTGGGSYEQYF.

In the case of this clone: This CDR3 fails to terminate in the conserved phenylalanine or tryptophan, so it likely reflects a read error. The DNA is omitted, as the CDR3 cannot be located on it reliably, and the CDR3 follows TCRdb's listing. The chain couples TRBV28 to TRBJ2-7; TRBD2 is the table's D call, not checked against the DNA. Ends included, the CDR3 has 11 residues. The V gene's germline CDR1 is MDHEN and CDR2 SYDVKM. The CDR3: CASSFSRKLEL.

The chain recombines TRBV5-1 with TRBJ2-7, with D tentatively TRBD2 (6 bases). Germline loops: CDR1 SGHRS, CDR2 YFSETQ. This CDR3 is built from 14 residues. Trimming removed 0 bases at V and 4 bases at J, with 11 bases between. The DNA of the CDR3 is TGCGCCAGCAGCTTGGCGCGGGGAAATTACGAGCAGTACTTC. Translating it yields CASSLARGNYEQYF.

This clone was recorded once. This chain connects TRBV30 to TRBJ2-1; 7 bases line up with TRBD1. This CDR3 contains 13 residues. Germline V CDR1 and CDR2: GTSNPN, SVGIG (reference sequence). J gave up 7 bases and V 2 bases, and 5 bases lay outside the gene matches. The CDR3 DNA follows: TGTGCCTGGAGTAAGGGGGCTGGGAATGAGCAGTTCTTC. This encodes CAWSKGAGNEQFF.

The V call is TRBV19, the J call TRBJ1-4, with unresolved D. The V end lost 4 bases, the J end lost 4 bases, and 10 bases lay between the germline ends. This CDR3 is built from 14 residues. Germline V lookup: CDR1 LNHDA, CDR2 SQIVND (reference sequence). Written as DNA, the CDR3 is TGTGCCAGTAGTAATGCCGGGGATAATGAAAAACTGTTTTTT. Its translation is CASSNAGDNEKLFF.

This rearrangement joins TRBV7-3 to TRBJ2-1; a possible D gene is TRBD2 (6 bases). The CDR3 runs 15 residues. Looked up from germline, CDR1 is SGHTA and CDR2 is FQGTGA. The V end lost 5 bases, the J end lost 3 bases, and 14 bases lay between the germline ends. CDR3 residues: CASSPGLSNYNEQFF. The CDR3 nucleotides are TGTGCCAGCAGCCCGGGACTCTCAAACTACAATGAGCAGTTCTTC. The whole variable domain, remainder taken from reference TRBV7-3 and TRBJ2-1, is GAGVSQTPSNKVTEKGKYVELRCDPISGHTALYWYRQSLGQGPEFLIYFQGTGAADDSGLPNDRFFAVRPEGSVSTLKIQRTERGDSAVYLCASSPGLSNYNEQFFGPGTRLTVL.

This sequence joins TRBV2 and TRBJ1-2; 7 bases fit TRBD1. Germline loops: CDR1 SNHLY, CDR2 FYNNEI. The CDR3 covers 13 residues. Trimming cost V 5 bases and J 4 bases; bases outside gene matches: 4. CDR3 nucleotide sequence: TGTGCCAGCAGTAGGGACAGCCCCTATGGCTACACCTTC. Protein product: CASSRDSPYGYTF.

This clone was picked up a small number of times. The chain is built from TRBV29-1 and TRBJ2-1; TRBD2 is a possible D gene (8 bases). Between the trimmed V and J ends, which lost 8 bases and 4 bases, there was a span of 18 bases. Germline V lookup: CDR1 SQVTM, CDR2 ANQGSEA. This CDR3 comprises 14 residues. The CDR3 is CSSGGATGYNEQFF. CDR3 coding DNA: TGCAGCTCGGGGGGGGCGACAGGGTACAATGAGCAGTTCTTC.

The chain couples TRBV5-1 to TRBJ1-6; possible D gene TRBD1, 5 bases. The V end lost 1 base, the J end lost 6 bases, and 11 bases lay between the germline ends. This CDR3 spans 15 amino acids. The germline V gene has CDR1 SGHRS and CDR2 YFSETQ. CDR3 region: CASSLSGGSNSPLHF. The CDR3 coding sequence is TGCGCCAGCAGCTTGTCGGGGGGTAGTAATTCACCCCTCCACTTT.

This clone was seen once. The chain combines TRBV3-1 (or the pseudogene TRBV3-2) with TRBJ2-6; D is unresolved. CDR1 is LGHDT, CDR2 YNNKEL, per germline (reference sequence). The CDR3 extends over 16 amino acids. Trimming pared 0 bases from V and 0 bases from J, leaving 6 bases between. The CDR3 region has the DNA TGTGCCAGCAGCCAAGAGATGACCTCTGGGGCCAACGTCCTGACTTTC. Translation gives CASSQEMTSGANVLTF.

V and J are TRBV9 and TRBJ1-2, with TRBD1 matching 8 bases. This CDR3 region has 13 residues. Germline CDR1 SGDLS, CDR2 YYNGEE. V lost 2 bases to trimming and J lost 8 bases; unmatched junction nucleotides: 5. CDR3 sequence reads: CASSVFTGGGYTF. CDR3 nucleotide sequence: TGTGCCAGCAGCGTGTTTACAGGGGGAGGCTACACCTTC.

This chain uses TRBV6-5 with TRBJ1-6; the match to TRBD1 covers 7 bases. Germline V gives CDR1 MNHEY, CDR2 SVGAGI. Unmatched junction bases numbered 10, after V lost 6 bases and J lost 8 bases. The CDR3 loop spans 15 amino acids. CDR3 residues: CASSPQGTGDSPLHF. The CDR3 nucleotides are TGTGCCAGCAGCCCACAGGGGACTGGAGATTCACCCCTCCACTTT.

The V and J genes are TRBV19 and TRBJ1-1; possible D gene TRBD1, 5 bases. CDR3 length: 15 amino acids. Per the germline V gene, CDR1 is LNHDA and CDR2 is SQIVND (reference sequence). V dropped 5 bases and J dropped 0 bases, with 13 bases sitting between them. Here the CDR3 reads CASSSPGHLNTEAFF. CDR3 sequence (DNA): TGTGCCAGTAGTTCCCCAGGACACTTGAACACTGAAGCTTTCTTT.

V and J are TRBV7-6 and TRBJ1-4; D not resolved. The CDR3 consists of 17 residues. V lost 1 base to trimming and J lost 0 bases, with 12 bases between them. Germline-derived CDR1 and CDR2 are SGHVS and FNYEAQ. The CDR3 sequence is CASSLERQVATNEKLFF. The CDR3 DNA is TGTGCCAGCAGCTTAGAAAGGCAGGTCGCAACTAATGAAAAACTGTTTTTT.

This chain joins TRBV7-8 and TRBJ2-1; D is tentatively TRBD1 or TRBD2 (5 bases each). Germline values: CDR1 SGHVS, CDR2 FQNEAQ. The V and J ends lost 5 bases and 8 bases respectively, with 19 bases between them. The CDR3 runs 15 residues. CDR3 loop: CASSQFNGGVDEQFF. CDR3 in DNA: TGTGCCAGCAGCCAATTCAATGGGGGTGTAGATGAGCAGTTCTTC.

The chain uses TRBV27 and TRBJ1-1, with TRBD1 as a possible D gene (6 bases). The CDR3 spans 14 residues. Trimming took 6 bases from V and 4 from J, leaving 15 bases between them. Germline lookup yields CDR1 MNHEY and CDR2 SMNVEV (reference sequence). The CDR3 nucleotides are TGTGCCAGCAGACAGCTACCAGGGGTCACTGAAGCTTTCTTT. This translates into CASRQLPGVTEAFF.

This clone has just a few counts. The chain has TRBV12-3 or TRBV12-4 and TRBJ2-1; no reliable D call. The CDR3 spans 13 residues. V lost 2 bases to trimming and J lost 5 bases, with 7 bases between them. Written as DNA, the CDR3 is TGTGCCAGCAGTTTACGGGCAAACAATGAGCAGTTCTTC. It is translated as CASSLRANNEQFF.

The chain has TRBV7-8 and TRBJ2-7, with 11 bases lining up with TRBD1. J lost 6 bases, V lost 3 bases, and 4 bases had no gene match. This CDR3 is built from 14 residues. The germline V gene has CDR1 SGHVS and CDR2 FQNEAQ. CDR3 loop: CASSFGTGGSEQYF. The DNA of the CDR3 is TGTGCCAGCAGCTTCGGGACAGGGGGGTCCGAGCAGTACTTC.

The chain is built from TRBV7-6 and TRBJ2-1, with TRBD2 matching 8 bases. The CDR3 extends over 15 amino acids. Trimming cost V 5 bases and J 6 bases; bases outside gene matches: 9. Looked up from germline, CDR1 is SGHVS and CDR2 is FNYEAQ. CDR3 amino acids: CASSPGGWLSNEQFF. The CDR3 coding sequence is TGTGCCAGCAGCCCGGGGGGGTGGCTTAGCAATGAGCAGTTCTTC.

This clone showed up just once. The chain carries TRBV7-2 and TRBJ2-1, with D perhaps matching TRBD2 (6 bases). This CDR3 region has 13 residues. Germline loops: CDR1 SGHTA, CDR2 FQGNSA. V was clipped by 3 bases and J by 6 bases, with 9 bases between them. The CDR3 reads CASSLRDSNEQFF. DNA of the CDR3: TGTGCCAGCAGCTTGCGGGATTCCAATGAGCAGTTCTTC.

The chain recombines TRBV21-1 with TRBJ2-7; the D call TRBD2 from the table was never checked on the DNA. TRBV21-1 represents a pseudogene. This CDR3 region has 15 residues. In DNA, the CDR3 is TGTGCCAGCAGGACGGGGGGCAGGGAGAAAAACGAGCAGTACTTC. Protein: CASRTGGREKNEQYF.

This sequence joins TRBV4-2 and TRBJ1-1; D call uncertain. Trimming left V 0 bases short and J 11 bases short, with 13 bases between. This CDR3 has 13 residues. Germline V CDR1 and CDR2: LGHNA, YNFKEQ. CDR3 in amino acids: CASSQDLGSRAFF. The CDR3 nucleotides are TGTGCCAGCAGCCAAGATCTAGGCTCGCGGGCTTTCTTT.

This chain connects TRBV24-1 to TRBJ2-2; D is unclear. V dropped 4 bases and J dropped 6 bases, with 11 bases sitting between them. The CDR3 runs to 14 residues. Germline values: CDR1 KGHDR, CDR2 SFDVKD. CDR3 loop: CATSDEQWAGELFF. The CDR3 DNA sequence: TGTGCCACCAGTGACGAACAATGGGCCGGGGAGCTGTTTTTT.

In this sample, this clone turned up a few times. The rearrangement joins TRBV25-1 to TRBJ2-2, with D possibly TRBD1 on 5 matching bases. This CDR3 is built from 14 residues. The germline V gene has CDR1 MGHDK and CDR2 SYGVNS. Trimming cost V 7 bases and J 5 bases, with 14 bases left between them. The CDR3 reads CASTAGRLTGELFF. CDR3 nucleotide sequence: TGTGCCAGCACGGCAGGGCGATTGACCGGGGAGCTGTTTTTT.

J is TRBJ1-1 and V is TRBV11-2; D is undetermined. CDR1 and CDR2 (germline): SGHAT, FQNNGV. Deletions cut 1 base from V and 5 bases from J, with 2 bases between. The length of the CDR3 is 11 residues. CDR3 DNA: TGTGCCAGCAGCTTAGTGACTGAAGCTTTCTTT. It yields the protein CASSLVTEAFF.